This TCR beta chain is from a study of response to subunit inactivated influenza vaccine (dated by TCRdb to 2016 to 2018). Concerning the study at large: Deep quantitative T cell receptor repertoire profiling was used in the study to track responses to a trivalent subunit inactivated influenza vaccine.

This clonotype was picked up many times. Its specific antigen is unknown. No per-base quality is available; no much larger clone lies one base away. Compared with germline, V lacks 5 bases and J lacks 4 bases; bases without a gene match: 7. Taken from cysteine to phenylalanine, the CDR3 has 16 residues. Of all the DNA, just the CDR3 is kept, 48 bases in frame from base 1. CDR1 SGHAT and CDR2 FQNNGV were looked up in the germline V gene. Library method: RT-PCR. Sequencing used an Illumina HiSeq 2500. The public reads were run again by TCRdb, first through fastp at Q25 and then through MiXCR, and only productive beta chains were kept. Entries are consolidated by CDR3 protein sequence, retaining the most common genes and DNA. The sample table records around 190,000 distinct CDR3 sequences; roughly 8.7% of these occur just once. Clones ranked in the top ten supply approximately 10% of the sample. Study-wide conclusions, independent of this receptor: The authors proposed that each seasonal influenza vaccination may bring in only a limited number of new T cells.

The source was non-naive T cells sorted from PBMCs, collected on the day of vaccination. The cell subset or site label on this specimen signifies: memory T cell fraction. Recombination joined TRBV11-2 with TRBJ2-5, with 13 middle bases fitting TRBD2. The TCR originated in a man aged 50 to 59 who received an inactivated influenza vaccine. Donor details come from another sample of the same person, matched by shared clones. Here is the DNA: TGTGCCAGCAGCCCTACTAGCGGGGGGGCCGGAGAGACCCAGTACTTC. Translated, it reads CASSPTSGGAGETQYF.